This TCR beta chain was retrieved from a study of cytomegalovirus exposure and HLA in healthy donors. Across the whole study: Most donors, 80% to 90% of more than 300 genotyped, fell in the Caucasian-associated ancestry cluster. Study-wide findings and caveats: Donor immune exposure was known only as CMV serostatus. Presence/absence analyses rested on an assumption that sequencing depth was roughly uniform across donors.

Primers: 60 Vbeta forward and 13 Jbeta reverse. Libraries were prepared by immunoSEQ multiplex PCR; TCRdb keeps only in-frame clonotypes and omits some of them. The table includes 90,000 to 120,000 clones, more than 70% detected once. Germline assignment: CDR1 KGHSH and CDR2 LQKENI. V was trimmed by 6 bases and J by 8 bases, leaving 17 bases between them. CDR3 length equals 15 residues. Regarding this clone: Antigen: not known.

Nominally healthy donors provided the samples, though records likely missed some immune exposures. The material sequenced was PBMCs. This sequence originates from a man between 18 and 35 years old in good health and CMV-seronegative. The rearrangement joins TRBV18 to TRBJ1-6, with D hard to call. The CDR3 here is CASSAQEGTHSPLHF. The DNA of the CDR3 is TGTGCCAGCTCCGCTCAGGAGGGTACGCATTCACCCCTCCACTTT.